The next 25 T cell receptor beta chains were all read from a single sample in a study of CD8+CD57+ T cells in acquired aplastic anemia. For CDR3 and TCR beta VDJ profiling, genomic DNA was the template used. One entry per CDR3 protein, called by TCRdb with MiXCR from the reads. The sample has over 150,000 distinct CDR3 sequences, about two thirds seen once. By flow cytometry, patients selected for sequencing had shown an expansion of CD8+CD57+ cells. Material: sorted CD4+, CD8+, or CD8+CD57+ T cells (not recorded which) from PBMCs. Source of these receptors: a human donor with aplastic anemia.

This chain connects TRBV25-1 to TRBJ2-1, with 9 bases aligning to TRBD2. The V segment lost 4 bases and the J segment 5 bases; nucleotides outside the gene matches: 6. Germline V gene sequence: CDR1 MGHDK, CDR2 SYGVNS. This CDR3 contains 15 residues. CDR3 sequence reads: CASSGASGADNEQFF. The DNA for the CDR3 is TGTGCCAGCAGTGGTGCTAGCGGGGCAGACAATGAGCAGTTCTTC.

The chain recombines TRBV20-1 with TRBJ2-6; no definite D call. V was cut by 0 bases and J by 0 bases, with 9 bases left in between. The CDR3 contains 16 residues. Germline loops: CDR1 DFQATT, CDR2 SNEGSKA (reference sequence). The CDR3: CSARDEWSSGANVLTF. CDR3 in DNA: TGCAGTGCTAGAGATGAGTGGAGCTCTGGGGCCAACGTCCTGACTTTC.

The V call is TRBV2, the J call TRBJ2-1; 10 bases map to TRBD2. Germline V gives CDR1 SNHLY, CDR2 FYNNEI. This CDR3 has 15 residues. V was clipped by 4 bases and J by 2 bases; unmatched bases: 2. The CDR3 sequence is CASSGTSGTYNEQFF. CDR3 in DNA: TGTGCCAGCAGTGGGACTAGCGGCACCTACAATGAGCAGTTCTTC.

This clonotype was seen just once. At one end the junction does not follow the germline gene, possibly because of a read error. This chain joins TRBV15 and TRBJ2-7; D is uncertain. Germline CDR1 reads LNHNV; CDR2 reads YYDKDF (reference sequence). CDR3 length equals 14 residues. The CDR3 loop reads CAASRPGGAYEQYF. The CDR3 nucleotides are TGTGCCGCCAGCAGACCCGGTGGGGCCTACGAGCAGTACTTC.

The gene calls are TRBV5-1 and TRBJ2-1; D is ambiguous. The CDR3 spans 13 residues. Trimming shortened V by 0 bases and J by 8 bases, and 9 bases separated the two germline ends. In germline, CDR1 is SGHRS, CDR2 YFSETQ. CDR3 amino acids: CASSLVQSDEQFF. As DNA, the CDR3 is TGCGCCAGCAGCTTGGTCCAGTCGGATGAGCAGTTCTTC.

As to this clonotype: The missing conserved phenylalanine or tryptophan at the end of this CDR3 makes a read error likely. This sequence joins TRBV14 and TRBJ2-5; a possible D gene is TRBD2 (6 bases). CDR1 and CDR2 from the germline V gene are SGHDN and FVKESK. The ends were cut back, 3 bases at V and 2 bases at J, with 13 bases in the middle. The CDR3 loop spans 15 amino acids. The CDR3: CASSHALGTQETQYL. CDR3 in DNA: TGTGCCAGCAGCCACGCCTTGGGGACTCAAGAGACCCAGTACCTC.

The V and J genes are TRBV24-1 and TRBJ1-5; TRBD1 matches 8 bases. Germline V CDR1 and CDR2: KGHDR, SFDVKD. The CDR3 has 15 residues. Losses at the gene ends were 3 bases for V and 2 bases for J; bases not matched to a gene: 2. The CDR3 sequence: CATSDQTGGNQPQHF. DNA for the CDR3: TGTGCCACCAGTGATCAGACAGGGGGCAATCAGCCCCAGCATTTT.

This clonotype has only one observation. The V and J genes are TRBV5-1 and TRBJ1-2; TRBD1 might be the D (6 bases). The V gene lost 0 bases and the J gene lost 6 bases, with 9 bases spanning the gap. This CDR3 contains 13 residues. CDR1 SGHRS and CDR2 YFSETQ come from the germline V gene. Here the CDR3 reads CASSLGAGDGYTF. The CDR3 DNA sequence: TGCGCCAGCAGCTTGGGGGCAGGGGATGGCTACACCTTC. The whole variable domain, filled in from reference TRBV5-1 and TRBJ1-2, reads KAGVTQTPRYLIKTRGQQVTLSCSPISGHRSVSWYQQTPGQGLQFLFEYFSETQRNKGNFPGRFSGRQFSNSRSEMNVSTLELGDSALYLCASSLGAGDGYTFGSGTRLTVV.

Ten or more counts support this clonotype. V gene TRBV30 combines with J gene TRBJ2-7, with 11 positions matching TRBD1. Germline assignment: CDR1 GTSNPN and CDR2 SVGIG (reference sequence). Trimming removed 0 bases from V and 6 bases from J; junction bases left unmatched: 1. The CDR3 has 13 residues. This CDR3 reads CAWSVGQGAEQYV. CDR3 sequence (DNA): TGTGCCTGGAGTGTAGGACAGGGGGCCGAGCAGTACGTC.

This clonotype was counted between two and nine times. The CDR3 region has the DNA TGCAGCGCGCGGAACACTGAAGCTTTCTTT. This sequence encodes CSARNTEAFF. This rearrangement joins TRBV29-1 to TRBJ1-1; D is unclear. CDR3 size: 10 residues. CDR1 is SQVTM, CDR2 ANQGSEA, per germline. V was pared by 7 bases and J by 1 base, with 4 bases between.

This clonotype came up once. V is TRBV7-9 and J is TRBJ1-4; D possibly corresponds to TRBD1 (6 bases). Between the trimmed V and J ends, which lost 6 bases and 8 bases, there was a span of 16 bases. Germline V CDR1 and CDR2: SEHNR, FQNEAQ (reference sequence). This CDR3 has 14 residues. The CDR3 region has the DNA TGTGCCAGCAGTCAACAGGGATGGGAGGAAAAACTGTTTTTT. Encoded protein: CASSQQGWEEKLFF.

V gene TRBV6-5 combines with J gene TRBJ2-2, with TRBD1 matching 7 bases. The CDR3 spans 14 residues. V dropped 4 bases and J dropped 3; count of bases not matched to a gene: 2. Germline CDR1 and CDR2: MNHEY and SVGAGI. CDR3 sequence (DNA): TGTGCCAGCAGTTCCGACAGGGACACCGGGGAGCTGTTTTTT. It codes for CASSSDRDTGELFF.

The rearrangement uses TRBV7-3 and TRBJ2-7; 9 bases align to TRBD1. The trim removed 5 bases at V and 1 base at J, leaving 9 bases unmatched. Germline loops: CDR1 SGHTA, CDR2 FQGTGA. The CDR3 loop spans 16 amino acids. CDR3 DNA: TGTGCCAGCAGCCTGCCTGGACAGGGGCCTTCCTACGAGCAGTACGTC. It is translated as CASSLPGQGPSYEQYV.

A single count supports this clonotype. A much larger clonotype is one base distant, so this may be a read error. This chain connects TRBV4-3 to TRBJ2-3; 9 nucleotides line up with TRBD2. The CDR3 is made up of 16 amino acids. Germline CDR1 and CDR2: LGHNA and YSLEER. Written as DNA, the CDR3 is TGCGCCAGCGGCCAAGAATTGGCGGGGGGGGCAGATACGCAGTATTTT. Its protein is CASGQELAGGADTQYF.

J is TRBJ1-6 and V is TRBV7-2; 8 bases are a match to TRBD1. Trimming took 4 bases from V and 4 from J; bases not matched to a gene: 9. The CDR3 has 17 amino acids. CDR1 SGHTA and CDR2 FQGNSA come from the germline V gene. The CDR3, as DNA: TGTGCCAGCAGCTCCTCCCGGAGGACAGGGTATAATTCACCCCTCCACTTT. Translated: CASSSSRRTGYNSPLHF. Variable domain in full (rest from reference TRBV7-2 and TRBJ1-6): GAGVSQSPSNKVTEKGKDVELRCDPISGHTALYWYRQSLGQGLEFLIYFQGNSAPDKSGLPSDRFSAERTGGSVSTLTIQRTQQEDSAVYLCASSSSRRTGYNSPLHFGNGTRLTVT.

For this clonotype: A junction boundary mismatches the germline segment, possibly from a read error. This chain links TRBV5-1 with TRBJ2-7; D unresolved. The CDR3 runs 16 residues. Germline CDR1 is SGHRS and CDR2 is YFSETQ. The CDR3 sequence is CASSLTDTHGSYEQYF. The CDR3 DNA reads TGTGCCAGCAGCTTGACGGATACCCACGGCTCCTACGAGCAGTACTTC.

This clonotype occurred a few times. The rearrangement joins TRBV29-1 to TRBJ2-1; 11 positions match TRBD2. Per the germline V gene, CDR1 is SQVTM and CDR2 is ANQGSEA. The CDR3 runs 14 residues. Trimming removed 6 bases from V and 5 bases from J; junction bases left unmatched: 6. DNA for the CDR3: TGCAGCGTACTGAGGGGACTAGCGGACAATGAGCAGTTCTTC. Protein: CSVLRGLADNEQFF.

The chain carries TRBV24-1 and TRBJ2-3, with D possibly matching TRBD2 (6 bases). V shed 3 bases and J shed 6 bases, with 9 bases lying between them. Germline CDR1 reads KGHDR; CDR2 reads SFDVKD. CDR3 size: 13 residues. The chain's CDR3 is CATSDGLPDTQYF. Written as DNA, the CDR3 is TGTGCCACCAGTGATGGACTACCGGATACGCAGTATTTT.

The V and J genes are TRBV7-9 and TRBJ1-2; tentatively, D is TRBD1 (6 bases). CDR3 length: 14 amino acids. Germline V CDR1 and CDR2: SEHNR, FQNEAQ (reference sequence). V shed 2 bases and J shed 6 bases, with 13 bases lying between them. CDR3: CASSLTGGRDGYTF. CDR3 bases: TGTGCCAGCAGCTTAACGGGGGGCCGTGATGGCTACACCTTC.

This chain uses TRBV5-1 with TRBJ2-7; possible D gene TRBD2, 6 bases. CDR3 length: 15 amino acids. Germline V gene lookup returns CDR1 SGHRS and CDR2 YFSETQ. V dropped 0 bases and J dropped 6 bases, with 16 bases sitting between them. The CDR3: CASSLGGVGLLEQYF. CDR3 in DNA: TGCGCCAGCAGCTTGGGAGGGGTTGGACTACTCGAGCAGTACTTC.

V and J are TRBV15 and TRBJ2-6, with unresolved D. CDR3 length: 18 amino acids. V dropped 2 bases and J dropped 0 bases, with 14 bases sitting between them. CDR1 is LNHNV, CDR2 YYDKDF, per germline (reference sequence). The CDR3 DNA reads TGTGCCACCAGCAGAACTTTGACATTACCCTCTGGGGCCAACGTCCTGACTTTC. Its protein is CATSRTLTLPSGANVLTF.

This chain links TRBV20-1 with TRBJ2-1, with 10 bases aligning to TRBD2. Germline CDR1 reads DFQATT; CDR2 reads SNEGSKA (reference sequence). V lost 6 bases and J lost 7; bases outside the gene matches: 6. This CDR3 region has 13 residues. CDR3 sequence: CSARGTSVNEQFF. Written as DNA, the CDR3 is TGCAGTGCCCGGGGGACTAGCGTGAATGAGCAGTTCTTC.

As for this clonotype: Relative to the germline gene, one junction end is altered; a read error may explain this. This rearrangement joins TRBV29-1 to TRBJ2-7; no definite D call. Germline CDR1 is SQVTM and CDR2 is ANQGSEA. This CDR3 has 11 residues. Written as DNA, the CDR3 is TGCAGCTCCTCCTCGGCACCTGACCGGGACTTC. It codes for CSSSSAPDRDF.

This sequence joins TRBV7-9 and TRBJ1-2; 8 bases align to TRBD1. The CDR3 has 14 amino acids. Losses at the gene ends were 6 bases for V and 3 bases for J; bases not matched to a gene: 6. Per germline, CDR1 SEHNR and CDR2 FQNEAQ (reference sequence). CDR3 loop: CASRRTGRDYGYTF. The CDR3 DNA is TGTGCCAGCAGACGGACAGGGCGGGACTATGGCTACACCTTC.

This rearrangement joins TRBV15 to TRBJ2-7, with TRBD1 identical over 10 bases. CDR3 length: 15 amino acids. V gave up 5 bases and J gave up 3 bases; unmatched junction bases: 7. The germline CDR1 and CDR2 sequences are LNHNV and YYDKDF (reference sequence). The CDR3 loop is CATSGTGTGVYEQYF. The DNA of the CDR3 is TGTGCCACCAGCGGTACCGGGACAGGGGTCTACGAGCAGTACTTC.